The rows below give T cell receptor beta chains drawn from one sample of a study of shared clonotypes between healthy human individuals. TCRdb's copy holds only in-frame clones and misses some; the assay was immunoSEQ multiplex PCR. The top ten hold roughly 1.7% of the sample, which has around 1.9 million clones, 80% to 95% seen once. Sequenced sample: naive CD8+ T cells from PBMCs. These receptors were obtained from a man aged 18-30 years in good health. Some clones in this sample may be carry-over from other donors' samples. Both conserved end residues are part of each CDR3. The order of the fields is clone size, V gene, D gene, J gene, CDR3 protein, CDR3 DNA. D genes are given only for firm matches. Size is stated for part of the rows, as once, few or many counts, or as a class when the clone is expanded.

once	TRBV9	TRBD1	TRBJ1-3	CASSDGTALGNTIYF	TGTGCCAGCAGCGATGGGACAGCACTTGGAAACACCATATATTTT
NA	TRBV6-6	NA	TRBJ2-3	CASSSRLVSDTQYF	TGTGCCAGCAGCTCGAGACTAGTCTCAGATACGCAGTATTTT
NA	TRBV6-6	TRBD1	TRBJ2-2	CASSYSGTDHTGELFF	TGTGCCAGCAGTTACTCCGGGACAGATCACACCGGGGAGCTGTTTTTT
NA	TRBV27	NA	TRBJ2-5	CASNITGGGTQYF	TGTGCCAGCAACATTACAGGAGGGGGGACCCAGTACTTC
NA	TRBV28	TRBD1	TRBJ2-5	CASRDRDIQETQYF	TGTGCCAGCCGAGACAGGGATATACAAGAGACCCAGTACTTC
NA	TRBV2	NA	TRBJ2-5	CASSDSFGGQETQYF	TGTGCCAGCAGTGACTCGTTCGGGGGCCAAGAGACCCAGTACTTC
NA	TRBV28	TRBD1	TRBJ1-5	CASIHRGYNQPQHF	TGTGCCAGCATCCACAGGGGGTACAATCAGCCCCAGCATTTT
few	TRBV7-9	NA	TRBJ1-1	CATHDSTGHEAFF	TGTGCCACCCATGACAGCACCGGACATGAAGCTTTCTTT
NA	TRBV6-1	NA	TRBJ2-7	CASSGPYEQYF	TGTGCCAGCAGTGGTCCCTACGAGCAGTACTTC
NA	TRBV9	TRBD1	TRBJ1-2	CASSAGKYRDSLNYGYTF	TGTGCCAGCAGCGCGGGGAAATACCGGGACAGCCTAAATTATGGCTACACCTTC
once	TRBV6-1	NA	TRBJ2-7	CASSPTPRGYEQYF	TGTGCCAGCAGTCCGACCCCCAGGGGCTACGAGCAGTACTTC
NA	TRBV7-3	NA	TRBJ2-7	CASSLGRENEQYF	TGTGCCAGCAGCTTAGGTAGGGAAAACGAGCAGTACTTC
NA	TRBV6-5	NA	TRBJ2-3	CASSYSNRDTDTQYF	TGTGCCAGCAGTTACTCGAACAGGGACACAGATACGCAGTATTTT
NA	TRBV5-4	NA	TRBJ1-1	CASSLVGITEAFF	TGTGCCAGCAGCTTGGTTGGGATCACTGAAGCTTTCTTT
NA	TRBV5-1	NA	TRBJ2-5	CASSGPRGHPGETQYF	TGCGCCAGCAGCGGGCCCCGGGGCCATCCCGGAGAGACCCAGTACTTC
once	TRBV28	TRBD2	TRBJ2-7	CASKAGEAYEQYF	TGTGCCAGTAAAGCGGGAGAGGCTTACGAGCAGTACTTC
NA	TRBV13	NA	TRBJ1-1	CASSLRQDLNTEAFF	TGTGCCAGCAGCCTACGACAGGACTTGAACACTGAAGCTTTCTTT
NA	TRBV28	NA	TRBJ1-1	CASSLLGQGTEAFF	TGTGCCAGCAGTTTACTGGGGCAGGGCACTGAAGCTTTCTTT
NA	TRBV11-2	NA	TRBJ2-7	CASSLRTIYEQYF	TGTGCCAGCAGCCTGCGGACGATCTACGAGCAGTACTTC
NA	TRBV15	TRBD2	TRBJ2-7	CATRPRTSGLHEQYF	TGTGCCACCAGGCCGAGGACTAGCGGGCTCCACGAGCAGTACTTC
NA	TRBV27	TRBD1	TRBJ2-7	CASREIYRGSYEQYF	TGTGCCAGCAGAGAAATCTACAGGGGTTCCTACGAGCAGTACTTC
NA	TRBV6-8	NA	TRBJ2-7	CASSSSQTLSGF	TGTGCCAGCAGTTCCTCCCAAACCCTCAGCGGCTTC
NA	TRBV2	NA	TRBJ2-5	CASSERTGWETQYF	TGTGCCAGCAGTGAAAGAACAGGGTGGGAGACCCAGTACTTC
NA	TRBV6-5	NA	TRBJ2-1	CASSYSSLGAYNEQFF	TGTGCCAGCAGTTACTCGTCACTTGGGGCCTACAATGAGCAGTTCTTC
NA	TRBV28	TRBD1	TRBJ2-2	CASSLRTGGLIGELFF	TGTGCCAGCAGTCTTCGGACAGGGGGCCTCATCGGGGAGCTGTTTTTT
NA	TRBV29-1	NA	TRBJ1-4	CSVLGASDNEKLFF	TGCAGCGTGTTGGGAGCGTCAGACAATGAAAAACTGTTTTTT
NA	TRBV6-1	TRBD1	TRBJ1-1	CASSEVEQGDTEAFF	TGTGCCAGCAGTGAAGTCGAACAGGGGGACACTGAAGCTTTCTTT
NA	TRBV27	NA	TRBJ1-1	CASSLRARNTEAFF	TGTGCCAGCAGCCTCCGGGCGAGGAACACTGAAGCTTTCTTT
NA	TRBV9	TRBD1	TRBJ2-5	CASSGTTGGGKTQYF	TGTGCCAGCAGCGGAACTACAGGGGGCGGGAAGACCCAGTACTTC
NA	TRBV4-3	NA	TRBJ2-1	CASSQDFWSHDEQFF	TGCGCCAGCAGCCAAGATTTTTGGTCTCATGATGAGCAGTTCTTC
once	TRBV7-8	NA	TRBJ2-1	CASSLARGNEQFF	TGTGCCAGCAGCTTAGCGCGGGGCAATGAGCAGTTCTTC
once	TRBV14	TRBD1	TRBJ2-7	CASSRQGLGEQYF	TGTGCCAGCAGCCGACAGGGGCTGGGTGAGCAGTACTTC
NA	TRBV27	TRBD2	TRBJ2-7	CASSFSSGGTYEQYF	TGTGCCAGCAGTTTTAGTAGCGGGGGAACCTACGAGCAGTACTTC
NA	TRBV9	TRBD1	TRBJ1-1	CASSAGQGTTEAFF	TGTGCCAGCAGCGCGGGACAGGGAACCACTGAAGCTTTCTTT
once	TRBV7-9	TRBD1	TRBJ1-2	CASSSGGLDYGYTF	TGTGCCAGCAGCTCAGGGGGACTAGACTATGGCTACACCTTC
NA	TRBV28	NA	TRBJ2-2	CASTDPGPSDNTGELFF	TGTGCCAGCACCGACCCAGGGCCTAGCGATAACACCGGGGAGCTGTTTTTT
NA	TRBV29-1	NA	TRBJ1-1	CSVALRVNTEAFF	TGCAGCGTTGCTTTGCGGGTGAACACTGAAGCTTTCTTT
NA	TRBV6-1	NA	TRBJ1-2	CASSGREADYGYTF	TGTGCCAGCAGTGGGCGGGAGGCTGACTATGGCTACACCTTC
NA	TRBV2	NA	TRBJ1-1	CAHPAWGLGAFF	TGTGCCCACCCCGCGTGGGGTCTAGGAGCTTTCTTT
NA	TRBV2	NA	TRBJ2-7	CASSDGQVYEQYF	TGTGCCAGCAGTGACGGGCAAGTGTACGAGCAGTACTTC
NA	TRBV27	TRBD2	TRBJ2-3	CASTLLSGGADTDTQYF	TGTGCCAGCACCTTACTTTCGGGAGGGGCGGATACAGATACGCAGTATTTT
NA	TRBV2	TRBD1	TRBJ2-1	CASSAETGETYNEQFF	TGTGCCAGCAGTGCAGAAACAGGGGAGACCTACAATGAGCAGTTCTTC
few	TRBV6-1	NA	TRBJ1-1	CASSVRGLNTEAFF	TGTGCCAGCAGTGTCCGGGGATTGAACACTGAAGCTTTCTTT
once	TRBV7-6	NA	TRBJ2-2	CASSLAVSGPWDSGELFF	TGTGCCAGCAGCTTAGCAGTTAGCGGCCCATGGGATAGCGGGGAGCTGTTTTTT
NA	TRBV28	NA	TRBJ2-7	CASSQGSYEQYF	TGTGCCAGCAGTCAGGGTTCCTACGAGCAGTACTTC
NA	TRBV5-6	TRBD1	TRBJ1-1	CASSAGQGGNTEAFF	TGTGCCAGCAGCGCCGGACAGGGAGGGAACACTGAAGCTTTCTTT
NA	TRBV7-9	TRBD1	TRBJ1-2	CASSPTGTGPWIIYGYTF	TGTGCCAGCAGCCCGACCGGGACAGGGCCTTGGATTATCTATGGCTACACCTTC
NA	TRBV7-9	NA	TRBJ2-1	CASSTRDREEQFF	TGTGCCAGCAGCACTCGGGACCGCGAGGAGCAGTTCTTC
NA	TRBV9	TRBD2	TRBJ2-1	CASSTTSGRASGNEQFF	TGTGCCAGCAGCACGACTAGCGGGAGGGCCTCAGGCAATGAGCAGTTCTTC
NA	TRBV10-1	NA	TRBJ1-2	CASSESDSPYGYTF	TGCGCCAGCAGTGAGTCGGACAGCCCCTATGGCTACACCTTC
once	TRBV27	TRBD2	TRBJ2-5	CASSAGLAGGTQETQYF	TGTGCCAGCAGTGCCGGACTAGCGGGAGGCACCCAAGAGACCCAGTACTTC
few	TRBV30	NA	TRBJ1-5	CAWSIGVGNQPQHF	TGTGCCTGGAGTATCGGGGTAGGTAATCAGCCCCAGCATTTT
NA	TRBV9	NA	TRBJ1-2	CASSSWREIGYGYTF	TGTGCCAGCAGCTCATGGAGGGAGATCGGCTATGGCTACACCTTC